A selection of T cell receptor beta chains follows, all from one sample in a study of cytomegalovirus exposure and HLA in healthy donors. The table came from immunoSEQ multiplex PCR; TCRdb's copy has only in-frame clones and leaves some out. The table records around 130,000 clones, 75% to 85% of them present only once. Sequencing was done on a sample of PBMCs. These receptors were obtained from a man aged 25 to 40 in good health and CMV-seronegative. The CDR3 runs from the conserved cysteine through the conserved F or W. The order of the fields is J gene, V gene, CDR3 protein.

j_gene: TRBJ2-5
v_gene: TRBV28
CDR3aa: CASSLGIAGGQETQYF

j_gene: TRBJ2-7
v_gene: TRBV5-4
CDR3aa: CASRNAGTFYEQYF

j_gene: TRBJ2-5
v_gene: TRBV5-1
CDR3aa: CASSLVLDIQETQYF

j_gene: TRBJ2-3
v_gene: TRBV27
CDR3aa: CASSLLARSTDTQYF

j_gene: TRBJ2-5
v_gene: TRBV7-2
CDR3aa: CASRDRAGGPLGETQYF

j_gene: TRBJ1-1
v_gene: TRBV19
CDR3aa: CASIATGGAEEAFF

j_gene: TRBJ2-1
v_gene: TRBV13
CDR3aa: CASSLGGTGSNEQFF

j_gene: TRBJ2-5
v_gene: TRBV5-6
CDR3aa: CASSSGAGTARETQYF

j_gene: TRBJ2-5
v_gene: TRBV27
CDR3aa: CASSLFSGSTETQYF

j_gene: TRBJ2-5
v_gene: TRBV15
CDR3aa: CATSPATGDQETQYF

j_gene: TRBJ1-2
v_gene: TRBV29-1
CDR3aa: CSVETGGPDGYTF

j_gene: TRBJ2-3
v_gene: TRBV4-1
CDR3aa: CASSQELRDTQYF

j_gene: TRBJ1-2
v_gene: TRBV11-2
CDR3aa: CASSDLQGGYGYTF

j_gene: TRBJ1-2
v_gene: TRBV28
CDR3aa: CASSQDYYGYTF

j_gene: TRBJ2-2
v_gene: TRBV6-1
CDR3aa: CASSESTGYTGELFF

j_gene: TRBJ1-5
v_gene: TRBV6-5
CDR3aa: CASSTQGDQPQHF

j_gene: TRBJ2-1
v_gene: TRBV25-1
CDR3aa: CASSDPPRYNEQFF

j_gene: TRBJ2-3
v_gene: TRBV5-1
CDR3aa: CASSLGSSGLPPDTQYF

j_gene: TRBJ1-2
v_gene: TRBV5-1
CDR3aa: CASSDRGLSTF

j_gene: .
v_gene: TRBV4-1
CDR3aa: CASSQINSEQYF

j_gene: TRBJ2-7
v_gene: TRBV7-9
CDR3aa: CASSLGIVIYEQYF

j_gene: TRBJ1-2
v_gene: TRBV5-6
CDR3aa: CASSLSGGRIYGYPF

j_gene: TRBJ1-1
v_gene: TRBV15
CDR3aa: CATSRGGPRATEAFF

j_gene: TRBJ2-7
v_gene: TRBV27
CDR3aa: CASTTGASYEQYF

j_gene: TRBJ2-1
v_gene: TRBV9
CDR3aa: CASSVGGLGSYNEQFF

j_gene: TRBJ2-2
v_gene: TRBV27
CDR3aa: CASSSGTSYTDGELFF

j_gene: TRBJ2-2
v_gene: TRBV30
CDR3aa: CAWTKGLAGELFF

j_gene: TRBJ2-7
v_gene: TRBV19
CDR3aa: CASSIGGTSTYEQYF

j_gene: TRBJ1-4
v_gene: TRBV15
CDR3aa: CATSAGQGHGEKLFF

j_gene: TRBJ2-1
v_gene: TRBV27
CDR3aa: CASRTSGRVNEQFF

j_gene: TRBJ2-2
v_gene: TRBV29-1
CDR3aa: CSVPRGGELFF

j_gene: TRBJ1-2
v_gene: TRBV28
CDR3aa: CASRVGGGGPQGGYTF

j_gene: TRBJ2-1
v_gene: TRBV5-8
CDR3aa: CASSHPTRPSYNEQFF

j_gene: TRBJ2-3
v_gene: TRBV10-1
CDR3aa: CASSESGVMSDTQYF

j_gene: TRBJ1-3
v_gene: TRBV10-3
CDR3aa: CAMAEASSGNTIYF

j_gene: TRBJ2-2
v_gene: TRBV11-3
CDR3aa: CASSLEGEATGELFF

j_gene: TRBJ1-1
v_gene: TRBV28
CDR3aa: CAVRPTGGPNTEAFF

j_gene: TRBJ1-1
v_gene: TRBV19
CDR3aa: CASSITIRDRAGNTEAFF

j_gene: TRBJ2-1
v_gene: TRBV6-5
CDR3aa: CASSYESGPFGEQFF

j_gene: TRBJ1-2
v_gene: TRBV5-1
CDR3aa: CASSVYRDRRGYGYTF

j_gene: TRBJ1-1
v_gene: TRBV6-1
CDR3aa: CASIPSGRGDTEAFF

j_gene: TRBJ2-5
v_gene: TRBV6-5
CDR3aa: CASIGTSNQETQYF

j_gene: TRBJ2-5
v_gene: TRBV7-9
CDR3aa: CASSPWTSGTETQYF

j_gene: TRBJ2-7
v_gene: TRBV29-1
CDR3aa: CSVTNLTSSEQYF

j_gene: TRBJ2-1
v_gene: TRBV6-1
CDR3aa: CASRALAGEPHEQFF

j_gene: TRBJ1-4
v_gene: TRBV19
CDR3aa: CASSIVSTGGNEKLFF

j_gene: TRBJ1-4
v_gene: TRBV2
CDR3aa: CASREDRNNEKLFF

j_gene: TRBJ1-1
v_gene: TRBV4-1
CDR3aa: CASSRMQGPEAFF

j_gene: TRBJ2-7
v_gene: TRBV5-1
CDR3aa: CASSLSGTLHEQYF

j_gene: TRBJ2-1
v_gene: TRBV5-4
CDR3aa: CASSDSGYNEQFF

j_gene: TRBJ1-2
v_gene: TRBV9
CDR3aa: CASSVADREYGYTF